This entry describes one TCR beta chain. Its antigen is currently unknown. The sample comes from a study of CXCR3-negative and CXCR3-positive naive CD8 T cells. Overall study results and limits: Naive CXCR3-negative and CXCR3-positive cells had similar TRBV-TRBJ usage; memory differed. Partial loss of CXCR3 expression followed cryopreservation; most assays used fresh PBMCs.

In preparing the TRB cDNA libraries, 5' RACE with UMI labels was used. TCRdb reprocessed the 5' RACE reads, with one entry per CDR3 protein and no DNA. The sample totals about 57,000 distinct CDR3 sequences. The CDR3 is made up of 16 amino acids. CDR1 and CDR2 from the germline V gene are MNHNS and SASEGT. This TCR came from a human donor in good health. Some clones in this sample may be carry-over from other donors' samples. V gene TRBV6-1 combines with J gene TRBJ2-5; the TCRdb call, TRBD1, lacks DNA for checking. Sequences were obtained from memory CD8+ T cells from blood. This CDR3 is CASSGLAGTGEETQYF.